The source of this TCR beta chain is a study of CD8 T cells in ankylosing spondylitis. The V gene lost 0 bases and the J gene lost 1 base, with 17 bases spanning the gap. Per the germline V gene, CDR1 is SQVTM and CDR2 is ANQGSEA. The CDR3 runs 17 residues. Study-wide results and caveats: Blood from ankylosing spondylitis patients appeared to carry a characteristic roughly eight-variant TCR beta motif. Clones that were linked to disease were CD8+ and were relatively rare in peripheral blood. There were earlier reports of some motif variants in reactive arthritis synovial fluid and blood.

A word on this clonotype: Its antigen is not identified.

Quantitative 5'-RACE with molecular barcodes generated TCR beta libraries. Each CDR3 protein gets one entry after TCRdb re-called the 5' RACE reads with MiXCR. The profile shows around 770,000 distinct CDR3 sequences, under 20% of them singletons. The sequencing sample was made of blood, either unsorted or a sorted T cell fraction (not recorded which). The clonotype originates from a male donor with ankylosing spondylitis. The genes are TRBV29-1 and TRBJ2-3, with D possibly TRBD2 on 5 matching bases. The CDR3: CSVEDPFSEAGTDTQYF. The DNA for the CDR3 is TGCAGCGTTGAAGACCCGTTTAGCGAAGCCGGCACAGATACGCAGTATTTT.